A single count supports the clone carrying this T cell receptor beta chain. The sample has other DNA sequences that encode this CDR3 too. In germline, CDR1 is SGHTA, CDR2 FQGNSA. J was trimmed by 5 bases and V by 6 bases; bases with no gene match: 8. The CDR3 has 14 residues. This sample stems from a study of T cell changes during pregnancy in multiple sclerosis. Generated by immunoSEQ multiplex PCR, the TCRdb table keeps only in-frame clones and is missing some. The table has about 40,000 clones, around nine tenths seen once. This clonotype was sampled from a female donor with multiple sclerosis, enrolled in a pregnancy study. The sample here was CD4+ T cells from peripheral blood mononuclear cells, taken after pregnancy. The V call is TRBV7-2, the J call TRBJ2-5; 8 positions match TRBD1. CDR3 amino acids: CASSSNRGKETQYF. CDR3 nucleotides: TGTGCCAGCAGTTCAAACAGGGGGAAGGAGACCCAGTACTTC.